This passage covers 4 T cell receptor beta chains from one sample sequenced in a study of cytomegalovirus exposure and HLA in healthy donors. PCR primers comprised 60 Vbeta and 13 Jbeta primers. Assay used: immunoSEQ multiplex PCR; TCRdb lists only in-frame clones, some missing. The table lists 100,000 to 150,000 clones, approximately 80% of them singletons. Sequencing used PBMCs. The origin of the receptors is a young man in good health and CMV-seronegative.

This clone was detected once. Germline is not matched at one junction end, which may reflect a read error. V gene TRBV2 combines with J gene TRBJ2-3, with 7 bases matching TRBD1. The CDR3 spans 14 residues. Germline V gene data show CDR1 as SNHLY and CDR2 as FYNNEI. The CDR3 region is CITLGARGPDTQYF. DNA of the CDR3: TGCATTACTTTGGGGGCAAGGGGGCCAGATACGCAGTATTTT.

In its sample, this clone was seen a few times. J is TRBJ2-3 and V is TRBV7-2; D not certain. The CDR3 extends over 12 amino acids. CDR1 is SGHTA, CDR2 FQGNSA, per germline. Trimming cost V 4 bases and J 4 bases, with 6 bases left between them. The chain's CDR3 is CASSSNSDTQYF. In nucleotides, the CDR3 is TGTGCCAGCAGCTCCAACTCAGATACGCAGTATTTT. Combining the CDR3 with reference TRBV7-2 and TRBJ2-3 gives the whole variable domain GAGVSQSPSNKVTEKGKDVELRCDPISGHTALYWYRQSLGQGLEFLIYFQGNSAPDKSGLPSDRFSAERTGGSVSTLTIQRTQQEDSAVYLCASSSNSDTQYFGPGTRLTVL.

The rearrangement links TRBV6-5 to TRBJ1-2; 9 bases map to TRBD1. The CDR3 extends over 13 amino acids. CDR1 is MNHEY and CDR2 is SVGAGI in the germline V gene. J gave up 5 bases and V 5 bases, and 3 bases lay outside the gene matches. For the CDR3, the DNA is TGTGCCAGCAGTGTCGACAGGGGGTATGGCTACACCTTC. Amino acids: CASSVDRGYGYTF.

Comments on this clone: Within the sample, other DNA sequences also encode this same CDR3. V and J are TRBV7-6 and TRBJ2-7, with TRBD2 as a possible D gene (5 bases). This CDR3 contains 14 residues. Trimming cost V 1 base and J 7 bases, with 14 bases left between them. Germline lookup yields CDR1 SGHVS and CDR2 FNYEAQ. The CDR3 DNA is TGTGCCAGCAGCTTAGACGCGGGTGGCTATGAGCAGTACTTC. Translation: CASSLDAGGYEQYF. The variable domain in full, completed from reference TRBV7-6 and TRBJ2-7, reads GAGVSQSPRYKVTKRGQDVALRCDPISGHVSLYWYRQALGQGPEFLTYFNYEAQQDKSGLPNDRFSAERPEGSISTLTIQRTEQRDSAMYRCASSLDAGGYEQYFGPGTRLTVT.